These 24 T cell receptor beta chains originate from one sample sequenced in a study of cytomegalovirus exposure and HLA in healthy donors. In the PCR, 60 Vbeta and 13 Jbeta primers were used. TCRdb keeps only in-frame clones here, not all; method: immunoSEQ multiplex PCR. The sample has some 130,000 clones, 75% to 80% seen once. Input material: PBMCs. The receptors come from a male donor in good health and CMV-seronegative.

This chain uses TRBV11-2 with TRBJ2-1; D possibly corresponds to TRBD2 (7 bases). Trimming took 1 base from V and 0 from J, leaving 10 bases between them. Germline V lookup: CDR1 SGHAT, CDR2 FQNNGV. This CDR3 has 16 residues. For the CDR3, the DNA is TGTGCCAGCAGCTTAGGCGGGGGCAACTCCTACAATGAGCAGTTCTTC. Protein: CASSLGGGNSYNEQFF.

The chain uses TRBV19 and TRBJ1-5; the D gene is possibly TRBD1 (6 bases). The CDR3 length is 15 residues. The V end was cut by 3 bases, the J end by 4 bases, with 13 bases between. Per germline, CDR1 LNHDA and CDR2 SQIVND (reference sequence). The CDR3 DNA reads as TGTGCCAGTAGTATTTTGACAGGATGGAATCAGCCCCAGCATTTT. Amino acids: CASSILTGWNQPQHF.

CDR3 loop: CASSLRTLSNQPQHF. The CDR3 DNA follows: TGTGCCAGCAGCTTGAGGACACTTAGCAATCAGCCCCAGCATTTT. The V gene is TRBV5-7, the J gene TRBJ1-5, with D possibly TRBD1 on 5 matching bases. TRBV5-7 is an ORF for which the function is uncertain. Deletions cut 1 base from V and 0 bases from J, with 8 bases between. This CDR3 is 15 amino acids long.

V and J are TRBV5-1 and TRBJ1-3, with D perhaps TRBD1 (6 bases). Trimming took 7 bases from V and 0 from J, leaving 11 bases between them. CDR3 length: 14 residues. Germline V gene data show CDR1 as SGHRS and CDR2 as YFSETQ. The CDR3 loop is CASRRDISGNTIYF. The DNA of the CDR3 is TGCGCCAGCCGTAGGGACATCTCTGGAAACACCATATATTTT.

The chain recombines TRBV4-2 with TRBJ2-7; 13 bases align to TRBD2. The CDR3 spans 15 residues. Germline V gene data show CDR1 as LGHNA and CDR2 as YNFKEQ. Trimming at V came to 4 bases and at J to 2 bases, leaving 2 bases not matched to a gene. The CDR3 DNA follows: TGTGCCAGCAGCCCCGGACTAGCGGGAGCCTACGAGCAGTACTTC. Protein sequence: CASSPGLAGAYEQYF.

V gene TRBV27 combines with J gene TRBJ1-5; 7 bases are shared with TRBD1. V was pared by 3 bases and J by 6 bases, with 5 bases of the junction left unmatched. Looked up from germline, CDR1 is MNHEY and CDR2 is SMNVEV (reference sequence). The CDR3 has 14 amino acids. The CDR3 DNA reads TGTGCCAGCAGTTTTAGAGGGGGCTCTCAGCCCCAGCATTTT. It is translated as CASSFRGGSQPQHF.

The V and J genes are TRBV18 and TRBJ2-3; 12 nucleotides match TRBD2. Germline V gene lookup returns CDR1 KGHSH and CDR2 LQKENI. V lost 1 base and J lost 4; bases outside the gene matches: 3. CDR3 length: 16 amino acids. In DNA, the CDR3 is TGTGCCAGCTCACCACGGCTAGCGGGGGGGGCAGATACGCAGTATTTT. This gives the protein CASSPRLAGGADTQYF.

This chain's CDR3 is CASSLKGGPYEQYF. CDR3 nucleotide sequence: TGTGCCAGCAGCTTGAAGGGAGGGCCTTACGAGCAGTACTTC. The chain recombines TRBV7-6 with TRBJ2-7, with 7 bases fitting TRBD2. The ends lost 3 bases at V and 4 bases at J; junction bases unmatched: 6. The germline V gene encodes CDR1 SGHVS and CDR2 FNYEAQ. The CDR3 loop spans 14 amino acids.

V gene TRBV5-1 combines with J gene TRBJ1-5; possibly TRBD1 for D (6 bases). This CDR3 has 15 amino acids. Germline CDR1 reads SGHRS; CDR2 reads YFSETQ. Trimming stripped 0 bases from V and 7 bases from J, with 14 bases between. The DNA for the CDR3 is TGCGCCAGCAGCTTGGGAGACAGGTTGGGACAGCCCCAGCATTTT. This codes for CASSLGDRLGQPQHF. Filled out from reference TRBV5-1 and TRBJ1-5, the complete variable domain reads KAGVTQTPRYLIKTRGQQVTLSCSPISGHRSVSWYQQTPGQGLQFLFEYFSETQRNKGNFPGRFSGRQFSNSRSEMNVSTLELGDSALYLCASSLGDRLGQPQHFGDGTRLSIL.

The chain combines TRBV2 with TRBJ2-1, with 8 nucleotides matching TRBD2. This CDR3 has 14 amino acids. Germline-derived CDR1 and CDR2 are SNHLY and FYNNEI. The V gene end was trimmed by 8 bases and the J gene end by 0 bases; junction bases not matched to a gene: 3. The CDR3, as DNA: TGTGCCAGCCTAGCGGGCTTCTCCTACAATGAGCAGTTCTTC. Translating it yields CASLAGFSYNEQFF. Based on the CDR3 plus reference TRBV2 and TRBJ2-1, the full variable domain is EPEVTQTPSHQVTQMGQEVILRCVPISNHLYFYWYRQILGQKVEFLVSFYNNEISEKSEIFDDQFSVERPDGSNFTLKIRSTKLEDSAMYFCASLAGFSYNEQFFGPGTRLTVL.

The V call is TRBV6-1, the J call TRBJ2-7; TRBD2 aligns across 13 bases. In germline, CDR1 is MNHNS, CDR2 SASEGT. The CDR3 has 16 residues. The trim removed 1 base at V and 6 bases at J, leaving 6 bases unmatched. The CDR3 DNA sequence: TGTGCCAGCAGTGAAGTTATCGGACTAGCGGGAGTCGAGCAGTACTTC. Protein: CASSEVIGLAGVEQYF.

The rearrangement joins TRBV9 to TRBJ2-3; TRBD2 aligns across 7 bases. The CDR3 has 15 amino acids. J was trimmed by 6 bases and V by 0 bases; bases with no gene match: 7. The germline CDR1 and CDR2 sequences are SGDLS and YYNGEE. DNA of the CDR3: TGTGCCAGCAGCGTAGCTAGAGCGGGAACTGATACGCAGTATTTT. This sequence encodes CASSVARAGTDTQYF.

This chain links TRBV7-2 with TRBJ1-5; possibly TRBD1 for D (6 bases). The CDR3 runs 13 residues. The ends were cut back, 10 bases at V and 3 bases at J, with 13 bases in the middle. Germline loops: CDR1 SGHTA, CDR2 FQGNSA. The CDR3 bases are TGTGCCACCCGTAGACAGGTCAATCAGCCCCAGCATTTT. Translation: CATRRQVNQPQHF.

The chain joins TRBV6-1 to TRBJ1-1; D unclear. The CDR3 spans 14 residues. The V and J ends lost 8 bases and 0 bases respectively, with 13 bases between them. Germline V gene sequence: CDR1 MNHNS, CDR2 SASEGT. This chain's CDR3 is CASGRYSMNTEAFF. CDR3 sequence (DNA): TGTGCCAGCGGGAGATATAGCATGAACACTGAAGCTTTCTTT.

With respect to this clone: The sample contains more than one DNA sequence encoding this CDR3. The V gene is TRBV25-1, the J gene TRBJ2-5; D might be TRBD1 (6 bases). V was cut by 0 bases and J by 2 bases, with 10 bases left in between. This CDR3 has 15 residues. Germline V gene sequence: CDR1 MGHDK, CDR2 SYGVNS. The CDR3 spells CASSEYQGRQETQYF. The CDR3, as DNA: TGTGCCAGCAGTGAATATCAGGGGAGACAAGAGACCCAGTACTTC.

The chain is built from TRBV19 and TRBJ2-7, with 8 bases lining up with TRBD1. CDR3 length: 15 amino acids. Germline loops: CDR1 LNHDA, CDR2 SQIVND (reference sequence). The V and J ends lost 4 bases and 3 bases, in that order; junction bases with no gene match: 8. The CDR3 DNA reads as TGTGCCAGTAGTAGGGGACAGGTCCGGAACTACGAGCAGTACTTC. Translation gives CASSRGQVRNYEQYF.

Here the CDR3 reads CASSRGTSGSTGELFF. The DNA of the CDR3 is TGTGCCAGCTCACGAGGGACTAGCGGGAGCACCGGGGAGCTGTTTTTT. The V and J genes are TRBV18 and TRBJ2-2; 14 bases align to TRBD2. V shed 4 bases, J shed 4 bases, and the junction held 2 bases outside the gene matches. This CDR3 has 16 residues. The germline gives CDR1 KGHSH, CDR2 LQKENI.

CDR3 bases: TGTGCCAGCAGCCCGACTAGCGGGGGCTACGAGCAGTACTTC. Its protein product is CASSPTSGGYEQYF. The chain recombines TRBV13 with TRBJ2-7; 12 bases match TRBD2. Germline-derived CDR1 and CDR2 are PRHDT and FYEKMQ (reference sequence). This CDR3 spans 14 amino acids. After removal of 5 bases from V and 3 bases from J, the junction contained 2 bases not matched to a gene. The full variable domain, completed using reference TRBV13 and TRBJ2-7, is AAGVIQSPRHLIKEKRETATLKCYPIPRHDTVYWYQQGPGQDPQFLISFYEKMQSDKGSIPDRFSAQQFSDYHSELNMSSLELGDSALYFCASSPTSGGYEQYFGPGTRLTVT.

Written as DNA, the CDR3 is TGTGCCAGCAGTTTAACGAATCCCCGTGGGCTAGCGTTCACCTCCTACGAGCAGTACTTC. Amino acids: CASSLTNPRGLAFTSYEQYF. The chain couples TRBV27 to TRBJ2-7; possibly TRBD2 for D (6 bases). V was cut by 2 bases and J by 0 bases, with 26 bases left in between. Germline CDR1 MNHEY, CDR2 SMNVEV (reference sequence). The CDR3 is 20 residues long.

The gene calls are TRBV30 and TRBJ2-5, with 7 bases fitting TRBD2. This CDR3 is built from 15 residues. CDR1 and CDR2 from the germline V gene are GTSNPN and SVGIG (reference sequence). V lost 1 base to trimming and J lost 2 bases; unmatched junction nucleotides: 7. CDR3 sequence reads: CAWSGASGKQETQYF. CDR3 nucleotide sequence: TGTGCCTGGAGTGGGGCTAGCGGAAAACAAGAGACCCAGTACTTC.

The chain couples TRBV2 to TRBJ1-2, with TRBD1 as a possible D gene (6 bases). Germline V gene data show CDR1 as SNHLY and CDR2 as FYNNEI. The V gene lost 7 bases and the J gene lost 7 bases, with 16 bases spanning the gap. The CDR3 loop spans 13 amino acids. CDR3 in DNA: TGTGCCAGCACCTATTCAGGGGTCTCTGGCTACACCTTC. Amino acids: CASTYSGVSGYTF.

J is TRBJ2-7 and V is TRBV2; the D gene is possibly TRBD1 (6 bases). CDR1 and CDR2 (germline): SNHLY, FYNNEI. Trimming took off 4 bases at V and 3 bases at J, with 10 bases between the two ends. This CDR3 has 13 amino acids. The CDR3 here is CASSVDRYYEQYF. For the CDR3, the DNA is TGTGCCAGCAGTGTGGACAGATACTACGAGCAGTACTTC.

V and J are TRBV2 and TRBJ2-2; 7 nucleotides agree with TRBD1. The CDR3 consists of 14 residues. CDR1 SNHLY and CDR2 FYNNEI come from the germline V gene. With 5 bases clipped from V and 1 base from J, the junction kept 1 base outside the gene matches. The CDR3 is CASSRTGNTGELFF. In DNA, the CDR3 is TGTGCCAGCAGTAGGACAGGGAACACCGGGGAGCTGTTTTTT.

The chain recombines TRBV5-4 with TRBJ1-1; a possible D gene is TRBD1 (5 bases). Germline V gives CDR1 SGHNT, CDR2 YYREEE (reference sequence). V was trimmed by 1 base and J by 6 bases, leaving 13 bases between them. This CDR3 comprises 14 residues. The chain's CDR3 is CASSLNRQGAEAFF. DNA of the CDR3: TGTGCCAGCAGCTTGAACAGACAAGGGGCTGAAGCTTTCTTT.